Presented here are 19 T cell receptor beta chains from one specimen sequenced in a study of PD-1 blockade in classical Hodgkin lymphoma (dated by TCRdb to the early 2020s). The time point tag for this specimen amounts to: cycle 4 day 1 (C4D1), after six to seven weeks of nivolumab. All trial patients had relapsed after autologous stem cell transplantation, with cohorts A, B and C differing in prior brentuximab vedotin exposure. Library preparation was by the immunoSEQ multiplex PCR assay. Here the immuneACCESS table is served through TCRdb, limited to in-frame sequences with V and J called. Missing clones are a known gap in these copies; in checked studies unresolved V genes cover under half, and the rest lacks a known reason. For this sample the table gives about 94,000 clones, of which roughly 91% were detected only once. Approximately 2% of the sample lies in the top ten. The sample in question was peripheral blood mononuclear cells (PBMCs), obtained before the fourth cycle of nivolumab. The receptors here all came from a human donor with classical Hodgkin lymphoma.

This chain connects TRBV5-1 to TRBJ2-7; 9 bases are shared with TRBD1. Germline CDR1 SGHRS, CDR2 YFSETQ. With V trimmed by 6 bases and J by 3 bases, 7 bases remained unmatched. CDR3 length equals 14 residues. Here the CDR3 reads CASKRMGQGYEQYF. The CDR3 DNA follows: TGCGCCAGCAAGCGGATGGGACAGGGCTACGAGCAGTACTTC.

This rearrangement joins TRBV5-1 to TRBJ2-3; 7 positions agree with TRBD2. The CDR3 is 16 amino acids. J was trimmed by 2 bases and V by 0 bases; bases with no gene match: 6. The germline V gene has CDR1 SGHRS and CDR2 YFSETQ. The CDR3 bases are TGCGCCAGCAGCTTGGCCCCGGGGGGTGTCACAGATACGCAGTATTTT. Its translation: CASSLAPGGVTDTQYF.

About this clone itself: Additional DNA sequences in this sample encode the identical CDR3. J is TRBJ2-1 and V is TRBV5-1, with 9 bases fitting TRBD1. With V trimmed by 2 bases and J by 4 bases, 1 base remained unmatched. Germline CDR1 is SGHRS and CDR2 is YFSETQ. The CDR3 is 14 amino acids. CDR3 loop: CASSLDRGYNEQFF. CDR3 bases: TGCGCCAGCAGCTTAGACAGGGGGTACAATGAGCAGTTCTTC.

The V call is TRBV11-1, the J call TRBJ2-7; 8 positions agree with TRBD1. V lost 7 bases to trimming and J lost 0 bases; unmatched junction nucleotides: 5. The length of the CDR3 is 14 residues. From germline, CDR1 is SGHAT and CDR2 FQDESV (reference sequence). The CDR3 region is CASTRTGGSYEQYF. CDR3 in DNA: TGTGCCAGCACTCGAACAGGGGGCTCCTACGAGCAGTACTTC.

The rearrangement joins TRBV19 to TRBJ2-5; the D gene is possibly TRBD1 (6 bases). Germline V gene sequence: CDR1 LNHDA, CDR2 SQIVND (reference sequence). The ends were cut back, 3 bases at V and 4 bases at J, with 12 bases in the middle. The length of the CDR3 is 14 residues. CDR3 residues: CASSIVGAAETQYF. DNA of the CDR3: TGTGCCAGTAGTATTGTGGGGGCGGCAGAGACCCAGTACTTC.

The chain carries TRBV10-1 and TRBJ2-1, with 7 bases lining up with TRBD1. V was pared by 3 bases and J by 1 base, with 3 bases of the junction left unmatched. The germline gives CDR1 WNHNN, CDR2 SYGVQD (reference sequence). The CDR3 is 15 amino acids. CDR3 amino acids: CASSDRRGSYNEQFF. The CDR3 DNA is TGCGCCAGCAGTGACCGCAGGGGGTCCTACAATGAGCAGTTCTTC.

This clone is a singleton in its sample. The V gene is TRBV5-5, the J gene TRBJ2-1, with 8 bases fitting TRBD2. CDR1 SGHKS and CDR2 YYEKEE come from the germline V gene (reference sequence). The CDR3 totals 16 residues. V shed 1 base, J shed 3 bases, and the junction held 6 bases outside the gene matches. The CDR3 sequence is CASSLLATSVYNEQFF. The CDR3 DNA reads TGTGCCAGCAGCTTGCTGGCGACTAGCGTCTACAATGAGCAGTTCTTC.

The rearrangement uses TRBV5-1 and TRBJ2-5; 12 nucleotides align to TRBD2. The CDR3 covers 16 residues. With V trimmed by 3 bases and J by 3 bases, 6 bases remained unmatched. The germline V gene encodes CDR1 SGHRS and CDR2 YFSETQ. The CDR3 is CASSSPGLAGKETQYF. CDR3 DNA sequence: TGCGCCAGCAGCTCCCCGGGACTAGCGGGTAAAGAGACCCAGTACTTC. Using reference TRBV5-1 and TRBJ2-5 for the parts outside the CDR3, the full variable domain is KAGVTQTPRYLIKTRGQQVTLSCSPISGHRSVSWYQQTPGQGLQFLFEYFSETQRNKGNFPGRFSGRQFSNSRSEMNVSTLELGDSALYLCASSSPGLAGKETQYFGPGTRLLVL.

The chain is built from TRBV28 and TRBJ2-7; either TRBD1 or TRBD2 may fit D (5 bases each). CDR3 length equals 13 residues. From germline, CDR1 is MDHEN and CDR2 SYDVKM. V gave up 6 bases and J gave up 6 bases, with 15 bases separating them. CDR3: CASSLLERGEQYF. The CDR3 DNA sequence: TGTGCCAGCAGCCTTCTTGAGAGGGGCGAGCAGTACTTC.

The chain employs TRBV11-2 and TRBJ1-2; D gene unclear. V was shortened by 0 bases and J by 4 bases, with 15 bases between the two germline ends. Germline CDR1 and CDR2: SGHAT and FQNNGV. The CDR3 sequence is 16 residues long. The CDR3 is CASSLEPDGCPYGYTF. The CDR3 nucleotides are TGTGCCAGCAGCTTAGAGCCGGACGGCTGCCCCTATGGCTACACCTTC. Variable domain in full (rest from reference TRBV11-2 and TRBJ1-2): EAGVAQSPRYKIIEKRQSVAFWCNPISGHATLYWYQQILGQGPKLLIQFQNNGVVDDSQLPKDRFSAERLKGVDSTLKIQPAKLEDSAVYLCASSLEPDGCPYGYTFGSGTRLTVV.

This chain uses TRBV19 with TRBJ2-4; perhaps D is TRBD1 or TRBD2 (6 bases each). The CDR3 sequence is 17 residues long. Looked up from germline, CDR1 is LNHDA and CDR2 is SQIVND (reference sequence). Trimming removed 2 bases at V and 0 bases at J, with 14 bases between. The CDR3 loop reads CASSITPGGLAKNIQYF. CDR3 DNA sequence: TGTGCCAGTAGTATAACCCCCGGGGGCCTAGCCAAAAACATTCAGTACTTC.

This chain links TRBV9 with TRBJ2-6; possibly TRBD2 for D (5 bases). This CDR3 contains 18 residues. Per germline, CDR1 SGDLS and CDR2 YYNGEE. The germline V and J ends were trimmed by 7 bases and 2 bases, with 22 bases remaining between them. The CDR3 bases are TGTGCCAGCGGAGAAGGCGGCGGGTGGTCCCCTGGGGCCAACGTCCTGACTTTC. Encoded protein: CASGEGGGWSPGANVLTF.

The CDR3 loop reads CASSLGPDYEQYF. DNA of the CDR3: TGTGCCAGCAGTTTGGGACCTGACTACGAGCAGTACTTC. The rearrangement links TRBV27 to TRBJ2-7, with D perhaps matching TRBD1 or TRBD2 (5 bases each). Germline CDR1 is MNHEY and CDR2 is SMNVEV (reference sequence). V was clipped by 3 bases and J by 3 bases, with 9 bases between them. This CDR3 comprises 13 residues.

V is TRBV6-6 and J is TRBJ1-2, with 7 positions matching TRBD1. V lost 0 bases and J lost 9; bases outside the gene matches: 4. Germline V lookup: CDR1 MNHNY, CDR2 SVGAGI (reference sequence). This CDR3 spans 13 amino acids. The CDR3 sequence is CASSYSVRGSYTF. In DNA form, the CDR3 reads TGTGCCAGCAGTTACTCGGTCAGGGGGAGCTACACCTTC.

The CDR3 loop is CASSQSGGRIEAFF. In nucleotides, the CDR3 is TGCGCCAGCAGTCAATCAGGGGGACGGATTGAAGCTTTCTTT. This chain joins TRBV23-1 and TRBJ1-1; maybe TRBD1 (6 bases). TRBV23-1 is an ORF, with its function uncertain. The V end lost 0 bases, the J end lost 7 bases, and 12 bases lay between the germline ends. CDR3 length: 14 residues.

This sequence joins TRBV18 and TRBJ2-5; D perhaps matches TRBD2 (6 bases). V dropped 3 bases and J dropped 2 bases, with 7 bases sitting between them. The CDR3 extends over 13 amino acids. CDR1 and CDR2 (germline): KGHSH, LQKENI. The CDR3 here is CASSPGTQETQYF. CDR3 nucleotide sequence: TGTGCCAGCTCACCCGGGACTCAAGAGACCCAGTACTTC.

CDR3 bases: TGCGCCAGCAGCCCACTCGGCAGGGGGGCGGGAAACATTCAGTACTTC. Amino acid sequence: CASSPLGRGAGNIQYF. The chain links TRBV4-1 to TRBJ2-4, with D possibly TRBD1 on 7 matching bases. This CDR3 is built from 16 residues. Between the trimmed V and J ends, which lost 4 bases and 6 bases, there was a span of 19 bases. From germline, CDR1 is MGHRA and CDR2 YSYEKL.

CDR3 in DNA: TGTGCCAGCACATCCTACCTACGACCACAGGGCACCTACGAGCAGTACTTC. Its protein is CASTSYLRPQGTYEQYF. V is TRBV27 and J is TRBJ2-5; the D gene is possibly TRBD1 (6 bases). The J call is in doubt because the DNA end fits TRBJ2-7 better. CDR3 length: 17 residues. Per the germline V gene, CDR1 is MNHEY and CDR2 is SMNVEV (reference sequence).

The chain joins TRBV28 to TRBJ2-3, with D unclear. Germline V gene data show CDR1 as MDHEN and CDR2 as SYDVKM. Trimming removed 6 bases at V and 2 bases at J, with 12 bases between. The CDR3 has 14 residues. The CDR3 sequence is CASSEWSATDTQYF. CDR3 sequence (DNA): TGTGCCAGCAGCGAATGGTCCGCCACAGATACGCAGTATTTT.